This T cell receptor beta chain originates from a study of OX40 agonist ivuxolimab in advanced cancers. The germline V gene encodes CDR1 MNHEY and CDR2 SVGAGI. The CDR3 extends over 14 amino acids. V was cut by 4 bases and J by 0 bases, with 8 bases left in between. Assay used: immunoSEQ multiplex PCR; TCRdb lists only in-frame clones, some missing. In the table there are around 92,000 clones, roughly 93% of which are singletons. This clone was counted only a few times. This CDR3 is also generated by other DNA sequences in the sample. Sequenced material: CD4+ or CD8+ T cells sorted from blood, taken in a trial of the OX40 agonist ivuxolimab. The rearrangement links TRBV6-5 to TRBJ2-3, with a tentative D call TRBD2 (6 bases). This clonotype originated in an adult with an advanced solid tumor such as melanoma, head and neck, liver or kidney cancer. The CDR3 DNA sequence: TGTGCCAGCAGTTGGGCGGGAAGCACAGATACGCAGTATTTT. It specifies CASSWAGSTDTQYF.